This record covers a single TCR beta chain. The data are from a study of blood T cell repertoires in COVID-19. Turning to the study itself: Nucleic acid was either cDNA or gDNA, and it came from T cells, B-cell-depleted T cells, or PBMCs.

Original data processing: Reference gene primers were amplified, and this amplification served to estimate nucleated cell counts. Only in-frame clones appear in the TCRdb table, and some are missing; sequencing was by immunoSEQ multiplex PCR. V and J calls and clone size are those listed in that table; D and trimming were worked out from the DNA. The table records about 68,000 clones, approximately 85% of them present only once. The V gene end was trimmed by 2 bases and the J gene end by 4 bases; junction bases not matched to a gene: 6. The CDR3 is 16 amino acids. Germline-derived CDR1 and CDR2 are MGHRA and YSYEKL.

The chain combines TRBV4-1 with TRBJ2-1; 9 bases match TRBD1. This receptor was obtained from a man aged 50 to 60 with acute or convalescent COVID-19. Material: peripheral blood. This CDR3 reads CASSQRQGGEYNEQFF. Here the CDR3 DNA reads TGCGCCAGCAGCCAAAGACAGGGGGGCGAGTACAATGAGCAGTTCTTC.